This TCR beta chain was captured in a study of blood T cell repertoires in COVID-19 (dated by TCRdb to about 2020). Background on the whole study: Samples covering the acute and convalescent phases of COVID-19 were provided by collaborators in the United States, Italy and Spain. The repertoires were released in a freely available public database intended as a resource for research on the immune response to SARS-CoV-2. The prospective study material was composed of cDNA or gDNA derived from T cells, B-cell-depleted T cells, or PBMCs. Where HLA class I and class II types were available, the types were taken from metadata supplied by the sample provider, not from assay-based typing. Deeply sampled blood TCRbeta repertoires from subjects exposed to, actively infected with, or recovered from COVID-19 were included in the dataset. The samples were drawn from the first 160 participants of the ongoing ImmuneRACE study and from 1,254 subjects provided by 6 global collaborators. Sample metadata almost always included a de-identified subject ID, COVID-19 status, age in years and sex. What the study reported, not specific to this receptor: The amount of clinical and demographic metadata varied by source and participant and was provided uncurated.

In its sample, this clone was seen a few times. There is no known antigen for this receptor. No base quality values were provided; no much bigger clone lies one nucleotide off. Collaborating institutions collected whole blood in K2EDTA tubes following their own protocols. For TCRbeta analysis, collaborators shipped samples in one of three forms: frozen whole blood, isolated PBMCs, or DNA extracted from either of those sample types. TCRbeta CDR3 regions were amplified from genomic DNA using the immunoSEQ Assay, a bias-controlled multiplex PCR. Per the source publication's procedure: Within the assay, amplification of reference gene primers was used to estimate how many nucleated cells each sample contained. Sequence reads were collapsed and filtered to measure the absolute abundance of every unique TCRbeta CDR3 rearrangement. For each sample, productive Simpson clonality was calculated as the square root of Simpson's diversity index across productive rearrangements. Not all clones reach the TCRdb copy of this immuneACCESS table, which keeps in-frame sequences only. Checked studies attribute under half of the gap to unresolved V genes and leave the rest unexplained. V and J calls and clone size are those listed in that table; D and trimming were worked out from the DNA. Present in this sample are about 100,000 clones, approximately 80% of which were seen just once. The ten top clones hold 20% to 25% of the sample.

Compared with germline, V lacks 3 bases and J lacks 8 bases; bases without a gene match: 4. CDR3 length: 15 amino acids, cysteine to phenylalanine. Solely the CDR3 DNA is kept, with 45 bases framed from the first base. The germline V gene (reference sequence) gives CDR1 as MNHEY and CDR2 as SMNVEV. This receptor was taken from an older man with active or convalescent COVID-19. The sequencing sample was made of peripheral blood. Here the chain combines TRBV27 and TRBJ1-6; TRBD1 fits 10 bases in the junction. The CDR3 region has the sequence CASSFSDRGYSPLHF. The nucleotide sequence is given as TGTGCCAGCAGTTTTTCGGACAGGGGGTATTCACCCCTCCACTTT.